Presented here are 13 T cell receptor beta chains from one specimen sequenced in a study of blood T cells in healthy people across ages. Alongside a J-beta primer mix, a sample-barcoded 5' primer served in a second PCR lasting roughly 6 to 11 cycles. TCRdb ran MiXCR on the 5' RACE reads and lists one entry per CDR3 protein. The sample has fewer than 2,000,000 distinct CDR3 sequences; roughly 30% are singletons. The sequencing sample was made of blood. The receptors stem from a woman aged 25 to 39 in good health.

The CDR3 nucleotides are TGCAGTGCTAGAGATCTAAGAAGACAGGGGAATCAGCCCCAGCATTTT. Translated, it gives CSARDLRRQGNQPQHF. The genes are TRBV20-1 and TRBJ1-5, with TRBD1 matching 8 bases. V lost 0 bases to trimming and J lost 4 bases; unmatched junction nucleotides: 8. CDR1 DFQATT and CDR2 SNEGSKA come from the germline V gene (reference sequence). The CDR3 has 16 residues.

V is TRBV5-1 and J is TRBJ2-7; TRBD1 aligns across 9 bases. V was clipped by 1 base and J by 5 bases; unmatched bases: 19. The CDR3 runs 19 residues. Germline V gives CDR1 SGHRS, CDR2 YFSETQ. DNA for the CDR3: TGCGCCAGCAGCTTGCTGGGTACGGGAACGGGACAGGGTTATGACGAGCAGTACTTC. Translated, it gives CASSLLGTGTGQGYDEQYF.

The chain combines TRBV6-6 with TRBJ2-5, with 8 bases matching TRBD2. V trimming: 6 bases; J trimming: 5 bases; junction bases outside the gene matches: 8. The CDR3 covers 14 residues. The germline gives CDR1 MNHNY, CDR2 SVGAGI (reference sequence). CDR3 in amino acids: CASRPSTSAETQYF. CDR3 nucleotide sequence: TGTGCCAGCAGACCATCGACTAGCGCGGAGACCCAGTACTTC.

The chain employs TRBV2 and TRBJ1-5; weak D call: TRBD1 (5 bases). The germline gives CDR1 SNHLY, CDR2 FYNNEI. The V end lost 1 base, the J end lost 5 bases, and 12 bases lay between the germline ends. This CDR3 spans 15 amino acids. The chain's CDR3 is CASSEGVGVHQPQHF. The CDR3 DNA follows: TGTGCCAGCAGTGAAGGGGTGGGGGTGCATCAGCCCCAGCATTTT.

This clonotype was picked up a small number of times. A much larger clone differs from this one at a single base, so this may be a read error. The chain links TRBV3-1 to TRBJ2-5, with 9 bases lining up with TRBD2. J lost 11 bases, V lost 2 bases, and 12 bases had no gene match. Germline-derived CDR1 and CDR2 are LGHDT and YNNKEL (reference sequence). The CDR3 runs to 15 residues. This CDR3 reads CASSQISGGGGEQYF. The CDR3, as DNA: TGTGCCAGCAGCCAAATATCGGGCGGCGGGGGGGAGCAGTACTTC.

This clonotype turned up a few times. The chain uses TRBV7-2 and TRBJ2-1; perhaps TRBD1 as D (5 bases). CDR3 length equals 14 residues. CDR1 SGHTA and CDR2 FQGNSA come from the germline V gene. The V end was cut by 3 bases, the J end by 7 bases, with 13 bases between. The CDR3 bases are TGTGCCAGCAGCTTGACCAGGGTTGGGAATGAGCAGTTCTTC. This encodes CASSLTRVGNEQFF.

This clonotype was detected only a few times. The V gene is TRBV5-6, the J gene TRBJ2-1; TRBD2 agrees at 9 bases. J gave up 5 bases and V 5 bases, and 11 bases lay outside the gene matches. The V gene's germline CDR1 is SGHDT and CDR2 YYEEEE. This CDR3 contains 16 residues. CDR3 nucleotide sequence: TGTGCCAGCAGTCAACTTAGCGGGAGAGGCCACAATGAGCAGTTCTTC. This sequence encodes CASSQLSGRGHNEQFF. The whole variable domain, filled in from reference TRBV5-6 and TRBJ2-1, reads DAGVTQSPTHLIKTRGQQVTLRCSPKSGHDTVSWYQQALGQGPQFIFQYYEEEERQRGNFPDRFSGHQFPNYSSELNVNALLLGDSALYLCASSQLSGRGHNEQFFGPGTRLTVL.

This clonotype was counted between two and nine times. The chain couples TRBV20-1 to TRBJ2-1; 13 bases map to TRBD2. The germline V gene has CDR1 DFQATT and CDR2 SNEGSKA (reference sequence). Trimming removed 1 base from V and 1 base from J; junction bases left unmatched: 13. This CDR3 comprises 20 residues. CDR3 sequence: CSARVPTLAGGLTSYNEQFF. CDR3 bases: TGCAGTGCTAGAGTCCCAACACTAGCGGGAGGGCTTACTTCCTACAATGAGCAGTTCTTC.

The chain carries TRBV21-1 and TRBJ2-3; the table gives TRBD2 as D, unverified against the DNA. TRBV21-1 is an annotated pseudogene. The CDR3 runs 20 residues. The CDR3 sequence: CASSTPGLAGAEPSTDTQYF. Here the CDR3 DNA reads TGTGCCAGCAGCACCCCGGGGCTAGCGGGGGCCGAACCTAGCACAGATACGCAGTATTTT.

This clonotype was seen more than once but under ten times. Written as DNA, the CDR3 is TGTGCCAGCAGAACGACAGCCACAGATACGCAGTATTTT. Translated: CASRTTATDTQYF. V is TRBV7-3 and J is TRBJ2-3, with TRBD1 as a possible D gene (5 bases). There are 13 residues in the CDR3. CDR1 is SGHTA and CDR2 is FQGTGA in the germline V gene. Trimming took off 6 bases at V and 2 bases at J, with 9 bases between the two ends.

This clonotype was counted ten times or more. This chain joins TRBV2 and TRBJ1-3, with D unresolved. The V end was cut by 4 bases, the J end by 3 bases, with 7 bases between. The CDR3 is 13 residues long. Germline lookup yields CDR1 SNHLY and CDR2 FYNNEI. CDR3: CASSGTVGNTIYF. CDR3 DNA sequence: TGTGCCAGCAGTGGTACAGTTGGAAACACCATATATTTT.

This clonotype was detected ten times or more. This CDR3 is CSVDRGAEAFF. CDR3 nucleotide sequence: TGCAGCGTTGATAGAGGAGCTGAAGCTTTCTTT. The chain links TRBV29-1 to TRBJ1-1; D is unresolved. Trimming removed 3 bases at V and 6 bases at J, with 8 bases between. CDR3 length: 11 amino acids. Germline CDR1 SQVTM, CDR2 ANQGSEA.

The chain uses TRBV7-9 and TRBJ2-2; 7 bases map to TRBD1. The CDR3 has 15 amino acids. V shed 5 bases, J shed 0 bases, and the junction held 3 bases outside the gene matches. Germline CDR1 is SEHNR and CDR2 is FQNEAQ (reference sequence). The CDR3 DNA reads TGTGCCAGCAGCAGGGGGCATGCGAACACCGGGGAGCTGTTTTTT. It codes for CASSRGHANTGELFF.